This T cell receptor (beta chain) was identified in a study of blood T cell repertoires in COVID-19. Across the whole study: T cells, B-cell-depleted T cells, or PBMCs provided the cDNA or gDNA that served as material.

Authors' methods: For nucleated cells, counts were estimated from reference gene primer amplification. Data came from immunoSEQ multiplex PCR; TCRdb stores just in-frame clones and leaves some out. Clone size and the V and J calls come from that table; the DNA yielded D and trimming. The profile shows 65,000 to 95,000 clones, roughly 90% of them singletons. The CDR3 loop spans 13 amino acids. The germline CDR1 and CDR2 sequences are LGHDT and YNNKEL (reference sequence). V trimming: 5 bases; J trimming: 6 bases; junction bases outside the gene matches: 6. The chain links TRBV3-1 (or the pseudogene TRBV3-2) to TRBJ2-7, with 8 bases matching TRBD1. The sequence was collected from a man aged 65 to 79 with acute or convalescent COVID-19. The sample was peripheral blood. The CDR3 region is CASSARTGFEQYF. The DNA for the CDR3 is TGTGCCAGCAGCGCCCGGACAGGGTTCGAGCAGTACTTC.